The clone carrying this T cell receptor (beta chain) has more than one count but fewer than ten. The antigen is undetermined. The sample is drawn from a study of response to subunit inactivated influenza vaccine. General observations from the study: Every seasonal influenza vaccination brings in few new T cells, the authors suggested.

The length of the CDR3 is 14 residues. Per the germline V gene, CDR1 is LNHNV and CDR2 is YYDKDF (reference sequence). Losses at the gene ends were 5 bases for V and 5 bases for J; bases not matched to a gene: 4. From the RT-PCR reads, TCRdb called clonotypes with MiXCR, one entry per CDR3 protein. The sample yields 550,000 to 800,000 distinct CDR3 sequences, 15% to 19% seen once. The J gene is TRBJ2-7, the V gene TRBV15, with 12 bases fitting TRBD1. The sample here was PBMCs from blood, taken approximately 13 days after vaccination. The clonotype was recovered from a man aged 45-65 years who received an inactivated influenza vaccine. The CDR3 reads CATSWRDRGHEQYF. The CDR3 coding sequence is TGTGCCACCAGCTGGCGGGACAGGGGGCACGAGCAGTACTTC.